What follows are 25 T cell receptor beta chains derived from one specimen sequenced in a study of blood T cells in healthy people across ages. Alongside a J-beta primer mix, a sample-barcoded 5' primer served in a second PCR lasting roughly 6 to 11 cycles. TCRdb itself ran the 5' RACE reads through MiXCR, one entry per CDR3 protein. The sample has approximately 790,000 distinct CDR3 sequences; approximately 59% are singletons. Sample: blood. Receptors were obtained from a man aged 25 to 40 in good health.

This clonotype appeared once. The chain has TRBV7-6 and TRBJ2-7; D gene ambiguous. The CDR3 consists of 13 residues. V dropped 5 bases and J dropped 4 bases, with 12 bases sitting between them. Germline-derived CDR1 and CDR2 are SGHVS and FNYEAQ. The CDR3 bases are TGTGCCAGCAGCGTAGGCCCACAGTACGAGCAGTACTTC. Encoded protein: CASSVGPQYEQYF. The entire variable domain, with the rest obtained from reference TRBV7-6 and TRBJ2-7, is as follows: GAGVSQSPRYKVTKRGQDVALRCDPISGHVSLYWYRQALGQGPEFLTYFNYEAQQDKSGLPNDRFSAERPEGSISTLTIQRTEQRDSAMYRCASSVGPQYEQYFGPGTRLTVT.

The chain uses TRBV9 and TRBJ2-1; TRBD2 matches 11 bases. V trimming: 0 bases; J trimming: 8 bases; junction bases outside the gene matches: 7. The germline gives CDR1 SGDLS, CDR2 YYNGEE. This CDR3 contains 16 residues. CDR3 DNA sequence: TGTGCCAGCAGCGTAGGTACTAGCGGGGGAGTGTATGAGCAGTTCTTC. This translates into CASSVGTSGGVYEQFF.

Comments on this clonotype: At one end, the junction sequence differs from germline, possibly due to a read error. DNA of the CDR3: TGCAGTGCCAGAGAGCTAGGGGGAAGCTCCTACGAGCAGTACTTC. As protein: CSARELGGSSYEQYF. The chain carries TRBV20-1 and TRBJ2-7, with D possibly TRBD1 on 6 matching bases. This CDR3 has 15 amino acids. Germline V gene lookup returns CDR1 DFQATT and CDR2 SNEGSKA (reference sequence).

The chain uses TRBV12-3 or TRBV12-4 and TRBJ1-4; 8 nucleotides line up with TRBD1. J was trimmed by 12 bases and V by 3 bases; bases with no gene match: 3. The CDR3 is 12 amino acids. This CDR3 reads CASSFGQGELFF. Here the CDR3 DNA reads TGTGCCAGCAGTTTCGGACAGGGCGAACTGTTTTTT.

Only a few counts were recorded for this clonotype. The V gene is TRBV7-9, the J gene TRBJ2-7; D may be TRBD1 (6 bases). There are 14 residues in the CDR3. Germline V lookup: CDR1 SEHNR, CDR2 FQNEAQ (reference sequence). Between the trimmed V and J ends, which lost 5 bases and 3 bases, there was a span of 14 bases. CDR3 protein: CASSPPGHIYEQYF. In nucleotides, the CDR3 is TGTGCCAGCAGCCCGCCGGGACATATCTACGAGCAGTACTTC.

This chain uses TRBV20-1 with TRBJ2-3, with 10 bases identical to TRBD2. V shed 6 bases and J 4 bases; nucleotides not matched to a gene: 10. Germline CDR1 DFQATT, CDR2 SNEGSKA (reference sequence). The length of the CDR3 is 15 residues. This CDR3 reads CSAIAGGRVSDTQYF. The CDR3 DNA sequence: TGCAGTGCGATAGCGGGGGGCCGGGTGTCAGATACGCAGTATTTT.

Notes on this clonotype: Sequence at one end of the junction differs from germline and may be a read error. The V and J genes are TRBV28 and TRBJ2-1; 9 nucleotides line up with TRBD1. Germline lookup yields CDR1 MDHEN and CDR2 SYDVKM. The CDR3 has 20 amino acids. The CDR3 protein is CASSSILTGGRFTSYNEQFF. CDR3 in DNA: TGTGCCAGCAGTTCGATCTTGACAGGGGGGAGATTTACTTCCTACAATGAGCAGTTCTTT.

The chain carries TRBV3-1 and TRBJ1-1; a possible D gene is TRBD1 (5 bases). The CDR3 is made up of 14 amino acids. The V end was cut by 3 bases, the J end by 1 base, with 9 bases between. CDR1 is LGHDT, CDR2 YNNKEL, per germline (reference sequence). DNA for the CDR3: TGTGCCAGCAGCCACGGGGGGAGGAACACTGAAGCTTTCTTT. Translation: CASSHGGRNTEAFF.

This clonotype has a single count. The chain links TRBV19 to TRBJ2-1; 10 positions match TRBD1. Germline CDR1 and CDR2: LNHDA and SQIVND (reference sequence). CDR3 length equals 16 residues. The ends lost 5 bases at V and 3 bases at J; junction bases unmatched: 7. CDR3 sequence (DNA): TGTGCCAGTAGTGCCTCGGACAGGGGGGACTACAATGAGCAGTTCTTC. Protein: CASSASDRGDYNEQFF.

The chain combines TRBV7-2 with TRBJ2-2; TRBD2 aligns across 7 bases. After removal of 2 bases from V and 7 bases from J, the junction contained 4 bases not matched to a gene. Germline CDR1 and CDR2: SGHTA and FQGNSA. There are 14 residues in the CDR3. The DNA for the CDR3 is TGTGCCAGCAGCTTAACCCGCGGGGGCGGGGAGCTGTTTTTT. Amino acids: CASSLTRGGGELFF.

This chain joins TRBV6-5 and TRBJ2-5, with D possibly being TRBD1 or TRBD2 (5 bases each). With the DNA end fitting TRBJ2-7 better, the J assignment may be wrong. CDR1 and CDR2 (germline): MNHEY, SVGAGI. This CDR3 is 15 amino acids long. The DNA for the CDR3 is TGTGCCAGCAGTTACTCGGGACCAAGTTCTGGCGAGCAGTACTTC. Amino acid sequence: CASSYSGPSSGEQYF.

Points on this clonotype: The junction and the germline gene differ at one end; a read error may be behind it. The chain has TRBV28 and TRBJ2-1; D remains unclear. CDR3 length: 13 residues. CDR1 is MDHEN and CDR2 is SYDVKM in the germline V gene. Here the CDR3 reads CAGSPDLRNEQFF. CDR3 sequence (DNA): TGTGCCGGCAGTCCTGACTTGAGGAATGAGCAGTTCTTC.

This clonotype has just a few counts. The chain couples TRBV20-1 to TRBJ2-7, with D possibly being TRBD1 (6 bases). The CDR3 sequence is 13 residues long. Germline-derived CDR1 and CDR2 are DFQATT and SNEGSKA (reference sequence). V was shortened by 6 bases and J by 0 bases, with 12 bases between the two germline ends. The CDR3 DNA sequence: TGCAGTGCGAGCCGGGACAACTCCTACGAGCAGTACTTC. This codes for CSASRDNSYEQYF.

The V and J genes are TRBV29-1 and TRBJ1-2, with 7 positions matching TRBD1. This CDR3 spans 14 amino acids. V was clipped by 3 bases and J by 8 bases; unmatched bases: 12. Germline CDR1 is SQVTM and CDR2 is ANQGSEA. DNA for the CDR3: TGCAGCGTTGAGCCTTCGGGCAGGGGGAGAGGCTACACCTTC. This sequence encodes CSVEPSGRGRGYTF.

This clonotype was picked up one time. This sequence joins TRBV15 and TRBJ1-3; no definite D call. The CDR3 consists of 12 residues. CDR1 LNHNV and CDR2 YYDKDF come from the germline V gene (reference sequence). Deletions cut 5 bases from V and 10 bases from J, with 12 bases between. In nucleotides, the CDR3 is TGTGCCACCAGCGGCGGAATAGAGACCATATATTTT. Translated, it gives CATSGGIETIYF.

The chain uses TRBV7-2 and TRBJ1-5, with D tentatively TRBD1 (6 bases). The V gene's germline CDR1 is SGHTA and CDR2 FQGNSA. The CDR3 runs 17 residues. V lost 4 bases, J lost 3 bases, and 19 bases lay in between. The CDR3 is CASSSGGARGVNQPQHF. The DNA for the CDR3 is TGTGCCAGCAGCTCTGGGGGGGCGCGGGGGGTCAATCAGCCCCAGCATTTT.

V and J are TRBV5-5 and TRBJ2-1; weak D call: TRBD1 (6 bases). The CDR3 consists of 14 residues. With 0 bases removed from V and 8 bases from J, the gap between germline ends came to 12 bases. Germline V gene data show CDR1 as SGHKS and CDR2 as YYEKEE (reference sequence). CDR3 coding DNA: TGTGCCAGCAGCTTGGTGTTCAGGGGTGATGAGCAGTTCTTC. Translating gives CASSLVFRGDEQFF.

The gene calls are TRBV6-2 or TRBV6-3 and TRBJ2-7, with TRBD1 matching 8 bases. V trimming: 8 bases; J trimming: 3 bases; junction bases outside the gene matches: 9. There are 14 residues in the CDR3. CDR1 MNHEY and CDR2 SVGEGT come from the germline V gene. The CDR3 loop reads CASHRGTEIYEQYF. CDR3 nucleotide sequence: TGTGCCAGCCACAGGGGGACAGAAATCTACGAGCAGTACTTC.

The rearrangement uses TRBV5-1 and TRBJ1-6; 7 bases align to TRBD1. V dropped 0 bases and J dropped 7; count of bases not matched to a gene: 10. In germline, CDR1 is SGHRS, CDR2 YFSETQ. The CDR3 loop spans 17 amino acids. The CDR3 DNA is TGCGCCAGCAGCTTGGCCCTCGCCAGGGGACAGAATTCACCCCTCCACTTT. Translating gives CASSLALARGQNSPLHF. Full variable domain (outside the CDR3, taken from reference TRBV5-1 and TRBJ1-6): KAGVTQTPRYLIKTRGQQVTLSCSPISGHRSVSWYQQTPGQGLQFLFEYFSETQRNKGNFPGRFSGRQFSNSRSEMNVSTLELGDSALYLCASSLALARGQNSPLHFGNGTRLTVT.

This clonotype was seen only a few times. The chain couples TRBV28 to TRBJ2-5; the match to TRBD1 covers 8 bases. The V gene's germline CDR1 is MDHEN and CDR2 SYDVKM. V was pared by 3 bases and J by 5 bases, with 8 bases of the junction left unmatched. The length of the CDR3 is 15 residues. CDR3: CASSLDRVVGETQYF. For the CDR3, the DNA is TGTGCCAGCAGTTTGGACAGGGTGGTAGGGGAGACCCAGTACTTC. The whole variable domain, filled in from reference TRBV28 and TRBJ2-5, reads DVKVTQSSRYLVKRTGEKVFLECVQDMDHENMFWYRQDPGLGLRLIYFSYDVKMKEKGDIPEGYSVSREKKERFSLILESASTNQTSMYLCASSLDRVVGETQYFGPGTRLLVL.

The chain couples TRBV2 to TRBJ2-6, with D uncertain. Deletions cut 8 bases from V and 1 base from J, with 9 bases between. Germline V gene sequence: CDR1 SNHLY, CDR2 FYNNEI. This CDR3 is built from 14 residues. The chain's CDR3 is CASETESGANVLTF. CDR3 DNA sequence: TGTGCCAGCGAAACAGAATCTGGGGCCAACGTCCTGACTTTC.

This sequence joins TRBV24-1 and TRBJ1-5, with TRBD1 as a possible D gene (6 bases). V shed 6 bases and J shed 3 bases, with 20 bases lying between them. The germline CDR1 and CDR2 sequences are KGHDR and SFDVKD. This CDR3 is 17 amino acids long. The CDR3 region is CATSNLRGVGINQPQHF. As DNA, the CDR3 is TGTGCCACCAGTAATCTCAGGGGAGTGGGCATCAATCAGCCCCAGCATTTT.

The chain has TRBV15 and TRBJ2-1; either TRBD1 or TRBD2 may supply D (5 bases each). The CDR3 is made up of 14 amino acids. Germline V gives CDR1 LNHNV, CDR2 YYDKDF (reference sequence). V shed 0 bases and J shed 9 bases, with 12 bases lying between them. CDR3 sequence reads: CATSRDGTRGEQFF. CDR3 DNA sequence: TGTGCCACCAGCAGAGATGGGACGAGGGGTGAGCAGTTCTTC.

The V and J genes are TRBV7-2 and TRBJ2-5; D gene uncertain. The V end was cut by 3 bases, the J end by 3 bases, with 14 bases between. The CDR3 runs 15 residues. CDR1 and CDR2 (germline): SGHTA, FQGNSA. For the CDR3, the DNA is TGTGCCAGCAGCTTCCAGACGCCTAGAGAAGAGACCCAGTACTTC. The encoded protein is CASSFQTPREETQYF.

V gene TRBV27 combines with J gene TRBJ2-5; 11 positions agree with TRBD2. The CDR3 sequence is 17 residues long. The ends lost 3 bases at V and 0 bases at J; junction bases unmatched: 6. Germline V gives CDR1 MNHEY, CDR2 SMNVEV (reference sequence). The CDR3 here is CASSFMSSGGNQETQYF. The CDR3 nucleotides are TGTGCCAGCAGTTTTATGTCTAGCGGGGGGAACCAAGAGACCCAGTACTTC.